The source of this T cell receptor beta chain is a study of blood T cell repertoires in COVID-19. Whole-study context: Acute-phase and convalescent COVID-19 samples originated in the United States, Italy and Spain. PBMCs, B-cell-depleted T cells, or T cells provided the cDNA or gDNA that made up the material.

V shed 1 base and J shed 4 bases, with 20 bases lying between them. The CDR3 extends over 16 amino acids. Germline CDR1 is SQVTM and CDR2 is ANQGSEA. Profiling relied on immunoSEQ multiplex PCR, and the TCRdb table lists in-frame clones only, not all of them. The sample shows 150,000 to 160,000 clones, around 82% of them seen only once. V gene TRBV29-1 combines with J gene TRBJ2-7; tentatively, D is TRBD1 (5 bases). The clonotype comes from a man aged 60 to 69 with COVID-19, enrolled during active disease. The sample consisted of peripheral blood. CDR3 in DNA: TGCAGCGTTGAAGGTTTAGCCAACAGGAAACCTTACGAGCAGTACTTC. As protein: CSVEGLANRKPYEQYF.